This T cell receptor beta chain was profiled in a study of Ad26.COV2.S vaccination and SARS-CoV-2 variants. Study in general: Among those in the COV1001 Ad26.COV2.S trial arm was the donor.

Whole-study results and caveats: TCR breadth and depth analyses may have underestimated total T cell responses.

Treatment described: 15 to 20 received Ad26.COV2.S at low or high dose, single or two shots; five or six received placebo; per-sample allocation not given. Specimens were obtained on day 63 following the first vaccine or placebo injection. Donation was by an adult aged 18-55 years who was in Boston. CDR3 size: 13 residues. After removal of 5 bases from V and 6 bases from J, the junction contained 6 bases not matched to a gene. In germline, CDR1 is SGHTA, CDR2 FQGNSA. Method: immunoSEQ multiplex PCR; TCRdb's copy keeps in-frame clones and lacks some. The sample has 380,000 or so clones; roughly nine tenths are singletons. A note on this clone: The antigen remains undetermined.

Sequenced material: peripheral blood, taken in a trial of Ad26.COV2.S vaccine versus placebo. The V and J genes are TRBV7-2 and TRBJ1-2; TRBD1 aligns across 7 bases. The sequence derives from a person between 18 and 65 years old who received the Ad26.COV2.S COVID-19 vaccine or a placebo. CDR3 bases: TGTGCCAGCAGCGTGACAGGGTCCGATGGCTACACCTTC. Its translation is CASSVTGSDGYTF.